Listed below are T cell receptor beta chains from one sample, sequenced in a study of T cell changes during pregnancy in multiple sclerosis. Assay used: immunoSEQ multiplex PCR; TCRdb lists only in-frame clones, some missing. The sample contains approximately 40,000 clones, around 90% of which appear only once. Material: CD4+ T cells from peripheral blood mononuclear cells, obtained before pregnancy. The receptors originated from a female donor with multiple sclerosis, enrolled in a pregnancy study. The CDR3 runs from the conserved cysteine through the conserved F or W. Fields, in order: V gene, J gene, D gene, clone size, CDR3 protein, CDR3 DNA. A D gene is named only where the DNA matches it firmly. Only part of the rows carry a size: once, few, many, or a class if the clone is expanded.

>TRBV19|TRBJ2-1|TRBD2|-
CASRGTSGRYNEQFF
TGTGCCAGTAGAGGGACTAGCGGGAGATACAATGAGCAGTTCTTC
>TRBV5-1|TRBJ1-2|-|-
CASSLAGRGNYGYTF
TGCGCCAGCAGCTTGGCAGGCAGGGGCAACTATGGCTACACCTTC
>TRBV28|TRBJ2-7|-|-
CASTGHTGHLYEQYF
TGTGCCAGCACCGGTCACACGGGACACCTGTACGAGCAGTACTTC
>TRBV4-1|TRBJ1-2|TRBD1|-
CASSQGQGWSGYTF
TGCGCCAGCAGCCAAGGACAGGGGTGGTCTGGCTACACCTTC
>TRBV10-1|TRBJ1-1|-|few
CASIEGRMNTEAFF
TGCGCCAGTATAGAGGGTAGGATGAACACTGAAGCTTTCTTT
>TRBV29-1|TRBJ1-5|TRBD1|-
CSVGEQGYQPQHF
TGCAGCGTAGGGGAACAGGGGTATCAGCCCCAGCATTTT
>TRBV5-8|TRBJ2-1|-|-
CASSSWTAYNEQFF
TGTGCCAGCAGCTCCTGGACTGCCTACAATGAGCAGTTCTTC
>TRBV15|TRBJ2-1|TRBD2|once
CATSRASGAWNEQFF
TGTGCCACCAGCAGAGCTAGCGGGGCCTGGAATGAGCAGTTCTTC
>TRBV4-3|TRBJ2-1|TRBD2|-
CASSPSTGGSYNEQFF
TGCGCCAGCAGCCCGAGCACGGGGGGTTCCTACAATGAGCAGTTCTTC
>TRBV30|TRBJ2-4|TRBD1|-
CAWSGAGGAKWNIQYF
TGTGCCTGGAGCGGGGCAGGGGGCGCAAAGTGGAACATTCAGTACTTC
>TRBV5-4|TRBJ2-2|TRBD1|-
CASSLGGFNTGELFF
TGTGCCAGCAGCTTAGGGGGCTTTAACACCGGGGAGCTGTTTTTT
>TRBV19|TRBJ1-6|TRBD1|few
CASSADRGRRPLHF
TGTGCCAGTAGTGCGGACAGGGGGCGTAGACCCCTCCACTTT
>TRBV4-2|TRBJ1-1|-|-
CASSSRAGGMNTEAFF
TGTGCCAGCAGCAGCCGTGCGGGGGGTATGAACACTGAAGCTTTCTTT
>TRBV5-1|TRBJ2-7|-|-
CASSLGGVGINEQYF
TGCGCCAGCAGCTTGGGGGGGGTGGGAATCAACGAGCAGTACTTC
>TRBV19|TRBJ2-7|TRBD2|-
CASSSHRTSGLYEQYF
TGTGCCAGTAGTTCGCACAGGACTAGCGGGCTCTACGAGCAGTACTTC
>TRBV5-1|TRBJ2-7|TRBD2|-
CASSYLSGGSYEQYF
TGCGCCAGCAGCTATCTTAGCGGGGGATCCTACGAGCAGTACTTC
>TRBV7-2|TRBJ2-5|-|-
CASSPRGTQYF
TGTGCCAGCAGCCCGCGGGGGACCCAGTACTTC
>TRBV7-6|TRBJ1-1|TRBD1|-
CASSVGQGLAAEAFF
TGTGCCAGCAGCGTCGGACAGGGTTTGGCCGCTGAAGCTTTCTTT
>TRBV2|TRBJ2-2|-|-
CASSGDSVSGELFF
TGTGCCAGCAGTGGCGACAGTGTCTCCGGGGAGCTGTTTTTT
>TRBV19|TRBJ2-1|-|-
CASSPRVVSGEQFF
TGTGCCAGTAGTCCTCGGGTTGTTTCCGGTGAGCAGTTCTTC
>TRBV9|TRBJ1-5|-|-
CASSARDTSWDSNQPQHF
TGTGCCAGCAGCGCCCGGGACACTAGTTGGGATAGCAATCAGCCCCAGCATTTT
>TRBV19|TRBJ1-2|TRBD1|few
CASSLTGEDGYTF
TGTGCCAGTAGCCTCACAGGGGAGGATGGCTACACCTTC
>TRBV6-5|TRBJ1-4|-|-
CASSYSRVGNEKLFF
TGTGCCAGCAGTTATTCCAGGGTCGGTAATGAAAAACTGTTTTTT
>TRBV5-1|TRBJ1-1|TRBD1|-
CASSLAGTGLTEAFF
TGCGCCAGCAGCTTGGCCGGGACAGGGCTCACTGAAGCTTTCTTT
>TRBV7-9|TRBJ1-5|-|-
CASSHGRGDQPQHF
TGTGCCAGCAGCCACGGCAGGGGTGATCAGCCCCAGCATTTT